Here is one T cell receptor beta chain with its context. This record comes from a study of blood T cell repertoires in COVID-19. Overall study: Samples of COVID-19 (acute and convalescent) were obtained from the United States, Italy and Spain. PBMCs, B-cell-depleted T cells, or T cells were the source of the cDNA or gDNA that made up the material.

The authors' processing: It was from reference gene primer amplification that nucleated cell counts were estimated. TCRdb's copy holds only in-frame clones and misses some; the assay was immunoSEQ multiplex PCR. V, J and clone size reflect that table, while D and trimming were determined from the DNA. The sample carries about 220,000 clones, roughly 84% recorded once. Sequenced material: peripheral blood. The receptor was derived from a woman aged 30 to 39 who had recovered from COVID-19.

CDR3 bases: TGTGCCAGCAGCTTGGTGGGGGGGACTTACGAGCAGTACTTC. Its translation is CASSLVGGTYEQYF. This chain joins TRBV7-9 and TRBJ2-7; 7 bases fit TRBD2. CDR1 and CDR2 (germline): SEHNR, FQNEAQ (reference sequence). The CDR3 has 14 amino acids. With V trimmed by 3 bases and J by 4 bases, 6 bases remained unmatched.